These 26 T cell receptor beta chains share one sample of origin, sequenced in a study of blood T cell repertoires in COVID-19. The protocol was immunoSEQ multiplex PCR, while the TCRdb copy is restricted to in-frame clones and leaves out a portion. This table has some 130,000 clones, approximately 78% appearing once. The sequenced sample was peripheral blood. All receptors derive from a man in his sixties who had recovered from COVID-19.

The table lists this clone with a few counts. The DNA for the CDR3 is TGTGCCAGCAGTGAACTTCGGGGACAGCCCCAGCATTTT. Residues: CASSELRGQPQHF. J is TRBJ1-5 and V is TRBV6-1; D call uncertain. In germline, CDR1 is MNHNS, CDR2 SASEGT. The CDR3 sequence is 13 residues long. Trimming took 2 bases from V and 7 from J, leaving 9 bases between them.

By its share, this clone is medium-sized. The CDR3 coding sequence is TGTGCCACCAGCGCGAGTCTAGCGGGAGGCGATGAGCAGTTCTTC. Its protein is CATSASLAGGDEQFF. This sequence joins TRBV15 and TRBJ2-1; TRBD2 aligns across 11 bases. The germline V gene has CDR1 LNHNV and CDR2 YYDKDF (reference sequence). With 5 bases clipped from V and 8 bases from J, the junction kept 8 bases outside the gene matches. The CDR3 has 15 amino acids.

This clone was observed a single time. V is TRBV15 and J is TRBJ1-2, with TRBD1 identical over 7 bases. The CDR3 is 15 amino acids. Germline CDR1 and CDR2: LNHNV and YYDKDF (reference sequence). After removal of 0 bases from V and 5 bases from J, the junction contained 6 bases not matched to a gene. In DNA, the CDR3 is TGTGCCACCAGCAGAGATGGGACAGAGCTTTATGGCTACACCTTC. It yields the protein CATSRDGTELYGYTF.

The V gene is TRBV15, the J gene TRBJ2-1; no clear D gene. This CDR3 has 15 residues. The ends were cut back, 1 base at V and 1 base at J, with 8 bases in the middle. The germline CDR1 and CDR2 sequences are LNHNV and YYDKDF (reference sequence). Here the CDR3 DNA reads TGTGCCACCAGCAGAGGAGGAAGATCCTACAATGAGCAGTTCTTC. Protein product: CATSRGGRSYNEQFF.

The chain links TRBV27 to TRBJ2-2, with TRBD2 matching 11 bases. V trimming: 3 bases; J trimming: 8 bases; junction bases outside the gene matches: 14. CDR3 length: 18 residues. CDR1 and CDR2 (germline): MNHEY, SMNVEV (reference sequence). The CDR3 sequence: CASSFTPGTSGSGGELFF. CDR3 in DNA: TGTGCCAGCAGTTTCACCCCCGGGACTAGCGGCTCGGGTGGGGAGCTGTTTTTT.

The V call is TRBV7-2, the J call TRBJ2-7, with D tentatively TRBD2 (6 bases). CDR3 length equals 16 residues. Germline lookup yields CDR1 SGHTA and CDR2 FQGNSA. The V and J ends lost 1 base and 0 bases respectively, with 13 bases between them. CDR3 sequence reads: CASSLGGGTTSYEQYF. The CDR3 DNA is TGTGCCAGCAGCTTAGGGGGCGGGACCACCTCCTACGAGCAGTACTTC.

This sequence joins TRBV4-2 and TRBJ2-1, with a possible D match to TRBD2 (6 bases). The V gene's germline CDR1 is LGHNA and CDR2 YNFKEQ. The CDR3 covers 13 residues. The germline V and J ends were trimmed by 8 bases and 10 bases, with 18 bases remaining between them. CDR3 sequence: CASAGTGVEEQFF. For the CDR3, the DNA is TGTGCCAGCGCCGGGACTGGGGTTGAGGAGCAGTTCTTC.

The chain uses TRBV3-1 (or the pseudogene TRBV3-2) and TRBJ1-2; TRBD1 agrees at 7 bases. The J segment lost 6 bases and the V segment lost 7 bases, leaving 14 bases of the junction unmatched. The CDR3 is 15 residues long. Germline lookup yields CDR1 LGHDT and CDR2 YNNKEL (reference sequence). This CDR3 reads CASNFRQGGDDGYTF. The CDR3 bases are TGTGCCAGCAACTTCAGACAGGGCGGCGATGATGGCTACACCTTC.

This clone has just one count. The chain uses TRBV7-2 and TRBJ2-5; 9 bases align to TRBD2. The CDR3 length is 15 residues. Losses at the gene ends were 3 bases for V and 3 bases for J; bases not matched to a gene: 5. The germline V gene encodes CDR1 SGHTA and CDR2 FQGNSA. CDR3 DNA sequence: TGTGCCAGCAGCTTTAGCGGGGGCCAGGAAGAGACCCAGTACTTC. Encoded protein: CASSFSGGQEETQYF.

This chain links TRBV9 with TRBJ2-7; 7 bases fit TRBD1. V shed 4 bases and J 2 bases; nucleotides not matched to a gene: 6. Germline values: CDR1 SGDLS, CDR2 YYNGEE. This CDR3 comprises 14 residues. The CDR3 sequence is CASSSRDRAYEQYF. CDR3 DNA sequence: TGTGCCAGCAGCTCCCGGGACAGAGCCTACGAGCAGTACTTC.

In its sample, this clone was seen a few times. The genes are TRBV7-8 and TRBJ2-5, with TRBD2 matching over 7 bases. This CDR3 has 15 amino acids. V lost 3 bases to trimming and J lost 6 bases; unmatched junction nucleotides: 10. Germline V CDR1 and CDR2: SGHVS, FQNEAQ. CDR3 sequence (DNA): TGTGCCAGCAGCTTTGACGGCGGGAGCAGACAGACCCAGTACTTC. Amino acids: CASSFDGGSRQTQYF.

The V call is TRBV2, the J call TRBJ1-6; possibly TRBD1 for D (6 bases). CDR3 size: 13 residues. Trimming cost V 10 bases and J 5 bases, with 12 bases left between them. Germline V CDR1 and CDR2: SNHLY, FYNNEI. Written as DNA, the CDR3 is TGTGCCACCCGGACAGAGAATAATTCACCCCTCCACTTT. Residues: CATRTENNSPLHF.

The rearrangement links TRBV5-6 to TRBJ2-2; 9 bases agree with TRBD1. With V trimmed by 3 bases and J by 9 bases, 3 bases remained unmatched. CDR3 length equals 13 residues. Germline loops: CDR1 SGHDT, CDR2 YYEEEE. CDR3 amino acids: CASSSQGARELFF. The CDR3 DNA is TGTGCCAGCAGCTCACAGGGGGCCCGGGAGCTGTTTTTT.

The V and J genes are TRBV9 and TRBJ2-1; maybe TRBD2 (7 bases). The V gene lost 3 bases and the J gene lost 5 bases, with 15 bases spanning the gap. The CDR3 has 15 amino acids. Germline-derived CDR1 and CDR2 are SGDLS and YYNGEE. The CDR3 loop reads CASSEDSRGDNEQFF. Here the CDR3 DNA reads TGTGCCAGCAGCGAGGACAGTCGGGGGGACAATGAGCAGTTCTTC.

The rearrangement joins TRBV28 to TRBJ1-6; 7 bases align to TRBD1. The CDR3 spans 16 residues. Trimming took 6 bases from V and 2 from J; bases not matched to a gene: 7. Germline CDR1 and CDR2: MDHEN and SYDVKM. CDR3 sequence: CASRTGTATYNSPLHF. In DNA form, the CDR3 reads TGTGCCAGCAGAACCGGGACAGCCACCTATAATTCACCCCTCCACTTT. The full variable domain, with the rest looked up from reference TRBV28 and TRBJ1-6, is DVKVTQSSRYLVKRTGEKVFLECVQDMDHENMFWYRQDPGLGLRLIYFSYDVKMKEKGDIPEGYSVSREKKERFSLILESASTNQTSMYLCASRTGTATYNSPLHFGNGTRLTVT.

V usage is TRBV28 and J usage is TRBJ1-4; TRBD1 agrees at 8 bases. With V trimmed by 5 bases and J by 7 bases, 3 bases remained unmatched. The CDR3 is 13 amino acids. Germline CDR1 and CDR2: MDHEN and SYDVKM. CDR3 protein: CASSTGGLEKLFF. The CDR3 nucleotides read TGTGCCAGCAGTACAGGGGGTCTTGAAAAACTGTTTTTT.

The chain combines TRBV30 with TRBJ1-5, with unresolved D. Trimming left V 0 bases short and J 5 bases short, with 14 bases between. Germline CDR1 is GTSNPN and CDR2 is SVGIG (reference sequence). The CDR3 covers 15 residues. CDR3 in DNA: TGTGCCTGGAGTGTACCTGGGCGGGTAGATCAGCCCCAGCATTTT. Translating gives CAWSVPGRVDQPQHF.

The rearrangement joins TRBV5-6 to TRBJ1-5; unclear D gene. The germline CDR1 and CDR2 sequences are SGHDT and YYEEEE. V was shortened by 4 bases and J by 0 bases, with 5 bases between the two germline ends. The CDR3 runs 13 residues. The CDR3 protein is CASSVNSNQPQHF. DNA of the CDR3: TGTGCCAGCAGCGTAAATAGCAATCAGCCCCAGCATTTT.

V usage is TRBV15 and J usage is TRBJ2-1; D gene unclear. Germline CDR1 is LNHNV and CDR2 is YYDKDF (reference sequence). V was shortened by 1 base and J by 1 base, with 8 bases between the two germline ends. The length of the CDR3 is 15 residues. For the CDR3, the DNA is TGTGCCACCAGCAGAGCCCAGGATTCCTACAATGAGCAGTTCTTC. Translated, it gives CATSRAQDSYNEQFF.

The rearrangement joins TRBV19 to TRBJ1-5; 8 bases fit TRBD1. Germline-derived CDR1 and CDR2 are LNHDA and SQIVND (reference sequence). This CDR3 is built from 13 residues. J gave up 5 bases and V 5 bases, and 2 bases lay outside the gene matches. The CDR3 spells CASSGQGHQPQHF. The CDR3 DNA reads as TGTGCCAGTAGTGGACAGGGACATCAGCCCCAGCATTTT.

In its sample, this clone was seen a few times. The CDR3 DNA is TGTGCCAGCAGTTACTTTCCAGGGGAAGCGGACACTGAAGCTTTCTTT. Translating it yields CASSYFPGEADTEAFF. The rearrangement joins TRBV6-2 or TRBV6-3 to TRBJ1-1, with D perhaps matching TRBD1 (6 bases). The length of the CDR3 is 16 residues. CDR1 is MNHEY and CDR2 is SVGEGT in the germline V gene. Trimming stripped 1 base from V and 3 bases from J, with 15 bases between.

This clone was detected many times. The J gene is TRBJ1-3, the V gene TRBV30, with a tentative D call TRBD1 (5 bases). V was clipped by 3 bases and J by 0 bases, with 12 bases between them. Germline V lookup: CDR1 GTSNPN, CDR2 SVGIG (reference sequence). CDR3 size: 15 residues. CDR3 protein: CAWRQSRDSGNTIYF. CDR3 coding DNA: TGTGCCTGGAGGCAGAGCAGGGACTCTGGAAACACCATATATTTT.

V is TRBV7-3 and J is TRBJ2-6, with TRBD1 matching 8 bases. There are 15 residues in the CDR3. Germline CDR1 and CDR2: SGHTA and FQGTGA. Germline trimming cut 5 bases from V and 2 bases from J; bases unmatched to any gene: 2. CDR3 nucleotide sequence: TGTGCCAGCAGCCCACAGGGGGCTGGGGCCAACGTCCTGACTTTC. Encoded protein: CASSPQGAGANVLTF.

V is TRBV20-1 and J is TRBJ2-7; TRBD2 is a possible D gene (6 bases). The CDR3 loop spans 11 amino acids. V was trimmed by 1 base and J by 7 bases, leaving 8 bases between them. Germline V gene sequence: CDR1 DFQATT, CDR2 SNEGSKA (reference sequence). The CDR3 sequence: CSARVAAEQYF. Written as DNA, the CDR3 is TGCAGTGCTAGAGTAGCGGCTGAGCAGTACTTC.

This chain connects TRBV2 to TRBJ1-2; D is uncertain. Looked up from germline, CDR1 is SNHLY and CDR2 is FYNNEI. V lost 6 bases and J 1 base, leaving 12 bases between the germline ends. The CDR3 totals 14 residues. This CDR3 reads CASRGDEGNYGYTF. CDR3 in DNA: TGTGCCAGCAGGGGAGACGAGGGTAACTATGGCTACACCTTC.

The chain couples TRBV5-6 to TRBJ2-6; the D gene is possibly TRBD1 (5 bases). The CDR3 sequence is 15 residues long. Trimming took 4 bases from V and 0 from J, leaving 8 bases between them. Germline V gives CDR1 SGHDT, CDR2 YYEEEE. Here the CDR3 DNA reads TGTGCCAGCAGCCCGACAGCCTCTGGGGCCAACGTCCTGACTTTC. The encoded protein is CASSPTASGANVLTF.